This is a list of T cell receptor beta chains from one sample in a study of shared clonotypes between healthy human individuals. The protocol was immunoSEQ multiplex PCR, while the TCRdb copy is restricted to in-frame clones and leaves out a portion. The table has roughly 2 million clones, roughly 96% seen once. Sequencing was carried out using naive CD4+ T cells sorted from blood. The origin of the receptors is a man aged 18 to 30 in good health. Each CDR3 is given with its conserved first and last residue. D genes are given only for firm matches. Rows give clone size only sometimes, using once, few, many, or a class for an expanded clone.

d_gene,j_gene,v_gene,abundance,CDR3aa,CDR3nt
-,TRBJ2-3,TRBV7-3,-,CASSLTGSTDTQYF,TGTGCCAGCAGTTTAACCGGGAGCACAGATACGCAGTATTTT
-,TRBJ2-2,TRBV7-2,-,CASSLASGGTGELFF,TGTGCCAGCAGCTTAGCTAGCGGTGGCACCGGGGAGCTGTTTTTT
TRBD1,TRBJ2-1,TRBV5-5,-,CASSFSLTGQGFNEQFF,TGTGCCAGCAGCTTTTCCTTAACGGGACAGGGGTTCAATGAGCAGTTCTTC
TRBD2,TRBJ2-1,TRBV4-3,-,CASSQQTSGSNNEQFF,TGCGCCAGCAGCCAACAGACTAGCGGGAGCAACAATGAGCAGTTCTTC
-,TRBJ1-4,TRBV6-5,-,CASSDDRRANEKLFF,TGTGCCAGCAGCGATGACAGGAGGGCTAATGAAAAACTGTTTTTT
-,TRBJ2-3,TRBV5-1,-,CASSLTGLGTDTQYF,TGCGCCAGCAGCTTGACGGGCCTCGGCACAGATACGCAGTATTTT
-,TRBJ2-2,TRBV2,-,CASSDQGSTGELFF,TGTGCCAGCAGTGACCAGGGAAGCACCGGGGAGCTGTTTTTT
TRBD2,TRBJ2-7,TRBV30,-,CAWSTGTREQYF,TGTGCCTGGAGCACTGGGACTAGGGAGCAGTACTTC
TRBD1,TRBJ2-2,TRBV11-3,-,CASSWGQGRRSTGELFF,TGTGCCAGCAGCTGGGGACAGGGGCGGAGGTCCACCGGGGAGCTGTTTTTT
-,TRBJ2-3,TRBV5-8,once,CASSSRGGSPTDTQYF,TGTGCCAGCAGCTCAAGAGGGGGTAGTCCAACAGATACGCAGTATTTT
TRBD2,TRBJ2-7,TRBV18,once,CASSPPVREEGEQYF,TGTGCCAGCTCACCACCGGTACGGGAGGAAGGCGAGCAGTACTTC
-,TRBJ2-1,TRBV2,-,CASSPQTSYNEQFF,TGTGCCAGCAGCCCCCAGACTAGTTACAATGAGCAGTTCTTC
TRBD1,TRBJ2-1,TRBV11-1,-,CASSFAGQGRGNEQFF,TGTGCCAGCAGCTTTGCAGGACAGGGTCGGGGCAATGAGCAGTTCTTC
-,TRBJ2-7,TRBV11-2,-,CASSQDGEAGLNEQYF,TGCGCCAGCAGCCAAGATGGGGAGGCTGGGCTGAACGAGCAGTACTTC
-,TRBJ1-2,TRBV30,-,CAWSSTGTYGYTF,TGTGCCTGGAGTAGCACCGGGACCTATGGCTACACCTTC
-,TRBJ2-1,TRBV29-1,-,CSARRGGNEQFF,TGCAGCGCCCGACGAGGGGGGAATGAGCAGTTCTTC
-,TRBJ1-1,TRBV10-1,once,CASSEMALGTNTEAFF,TGCGCCAGCAGTGAAATGGCTTTAGGGACCAACACTGAAGCTTTCTTT
-,TRBJ1-5,TRBV27,-,CASSYIPPVGGNQPQHF,TGTGCCAGCAGCTACATACCCCCCGTCGGCGGCAATCAGCCCCAGCATTTT
-,TRBJ1-4,TRBV7-9,-,CASSLGRGREEKLFF,TGTGCCAGCAGCTTAGGGCGGGGGCGCGAAGAAAAACTGTTTTTT
TRBD1,TRBJ2-1,TRBV28,-,CASSVGQGSYNEQFF,TGTGCCAGCAGTGTCGGACAGGGCTCCTACAATGAGCAGTTCTTC
-,TRBJ1-6,TRBV7-9,many,CASSFMESPLHF,TGTGCCAGCAGCTTCATGGAGTCACCCCTCCACTTT
-,TRBJ2-5,TRBV7-9,-,CASSAGTVSPQETQYF,TGTGCCAGCAGCGCGGGGACAGTGAGCCCCCAAGAGACCCAGTACTTC
-,TRBJ2-7,TRBV5-1,once,CASSTGWGNEQYF,TGCGCCAGCAGCACAGGATGGGGGAACGAGCAGTACTTC
-,TRBJ2-1,TRBV5-1,-,CASSLGTDEQFF,TGCGCCAGCAGCTTGGGCACGGATGAGCAGTTCTTC
-,TRBJ1-1,TRBV29-1,-,CSVVQMNTEAFF,TGCAGCGTTGTGCAGATGAACACTGAAGCTTTCTTT
-,TRBJ2-5,TRBV7-2,-,CASSLWGEETQYF,TGTGCCAGCAGCTTATGGGGTGAAGAGACCCAGTACTTC
-,TRBJ1-1,TRBV10-3,-,CAIRTENTEAFF,TGTGCCATTAGGACGGAGAACACTGAAGCTTTCTTT
-,TRBJ2-5,TRBV12-5,-,CASGLDSVQGETQYF,TGTGCTAGTGGTCTCGACAGCGTTCAGGGGGAGACCCAGTACTTC
-,TRBJ2-2,TRBV13,-,CASSPLWRASAGELFF,TGTGCCAGCAGCCCCCTTTGGAGGGCCTCCGCCGGGGAGCTGTTTTTT
TRBD1,TRBJ1-5,TRBV30,-,CAWSPDRGNQPQHF,TGTGCCTGGAGTCCGGACAGGGGTAATCAGCCCCAGCATTTT
TRBD1,TRBJ2-7,TRBV29-1,-,CSVTGTGGSNEQYF,TGCAGCGTCACCGGGACAGGGGGCTCCAACGAGCAGTACTTC
-,TRBJ2-1,TRBV18,-,CASAGDGSYNEQFF,TGTGCCAGCGCGGGTGACGGGTCCTACAATGAGCAGTTCTTC
TRBD2,TRBJ2-1,TRBV5-6,-,CASSILPGGPSEQFF,TGTGCCAGCAGCATCTTACCGGGAGGGCCCAGTGAGCAGTTCTTC
TRBD2,TRBJ2-4,TRBV11-2,-,CASSLVMAGGGKNIQYF,TGTGCCAGCAGCTTAGTCATGGCGGGAGGAGGCAAAAACATTCAGTACTTC
TRBD2,TRBJ2-7,TRBV2,-,CASLTSGRNEQYF,TGTGCCAGTCTTACTAGCGGGAGAAACGAGCAGTACTTC
TRBD1,TRBJ2-7,TRBV10-2,-,CASSRVGTEFYEQYF,TGCGCCAGCAGCCGGGTAGGGACAGAATTCTACGAGCAGTACTTC
-,TRBJ2-5,TRBV7-2,-,CASSLNSGQETQYF,TGTGCCAGCAGCTTAAACAGCGGCCAAGAGACCCAGTACTTC
-,TRBJ1-4,TRBV7-9,-,CASSAGRPVATNEKLFF,TGTGCCAGCAGCGCCGGACGGCCTGTTGCAACTAATGAAAAACTGTTTTTT
-,TRBJ2-3,TRBV27,-,CASSTLARTDTQYF,TGTGCCAGCAGTACCCTAGCGAGGACAGATACGCAGTATTTT
-,TRBJ1-4,TRBV6-1,-,CASTVTTNEKLFF,TGTGCCAGCACGGTGACAACTAATGAAAAACTGTTTTTT
-,TRBJ2-7,TRBV6-5,-,CASTDRSVSEQYF,TGTGCCAGCACCGACAGGTCAGTCTCCGAGCAGTACTTC
TRBD1,TRBJ1-6,TRBV27,-,CASSSWTGGYSPLHF,TGTGCCAGCAGTTCGTGGACAGGGGGTTATTCACCCCTCCACTTT
TRBD2,TRBJ2-5,TRBV5-1,-,CASSGRRGDQETQYF,TGCGCCAGCAGCGGAAGGCGGGGGGACCAAGAGACCCAGTACTTC
TRBD2,TRBJ2-3,TRBV2,-,CASSERGDTQYF,TGTGCCAGCTCTGAGCGGGGAGATACGCAGTATTTT
-,TRBJ1-1,TRBV18,-,CASSPTDTNTEAFF,TGTGCCAGCTCACCAACAGATACAAACACTGAAGCTTTCTTT
TRBD1,TRBJ1-1,TRBV29-1,-,CSVAPGTANTEAFF,TGCAGCGTTGCCCCCGGGACAGCGAACACTGAAGCTTTCTTT
-,TRBJ1-4,TRBV19,-,CASSIVGHRGEKLFF,TGTGCCAGTAGTATAGTGGGTCACCGAGGGGAAAAACTGTTTTTT
TRBD2,TRBJ2-1,TRBV7-9,-,CASSLGTGTSGRNEQFF,TGTGCCAGCAGCTTAGGGACCGGGACTAGCGGGAGGAATGAGCAGTTCTTC
-,TRBJ1-5,TRBV4-1,-,CASSQDQPGDQPQHF,TGCGCCAGCAGCCAAGATCAGCCAGGGGATCAGCCCCAGCATTTT
-,TRBJ1-1,TRBV28,-,CASSFGRTLNTEAFF,TGTGCCAGCAGTTTCGGAAGGACTCTGAACACTGAAGCTTTCTTT
-,TRBJ2-2,TRBV6-1,-,CASSGRNSNTGELFF,TGTGCCAGCAGTGGGAGGAACAGTAACACCGGGGAGCTGTTTTTT
-,TRBJ1-1,TRBV5-1,-,CASSLAGQQNTEAFF,TGCGCCAGCAGCTTGGCAGGACAGCAAAACACTGAAGCTTTCTTT